This entry is about one T cell receptor beta chain. The data derive from a study of blood T cell repertoires in COVID-19. V lost 4 bases to trimming and J lost 4 bases, with 11 bases between them. The CDR3 length is 14 residues. Germline CDR1 is LGHDT and CDR2 is YNNKEL (reference sequence). Using immunoSEQ multiplex PCR, the repertoire was profiled, and TCRdb retains in-frame clones only, with some absent. The sample has around 200,000 clones, approximately 90% seen once. The sample taken for sequencing was peripheral blood. The origin of this receptor is a young man with acute or convalescent COVID-19. J is TRBJ2-1 and V is TRBV3-1 (or the pseudogene TRBV3-2), with D hard to call. CDR3 region: CASSRSTRYNEQFF. CDR3 in DNA: TGTGCCAGCAGCCGATCGACTCGTTACAATGAGCAGTTCTTC.